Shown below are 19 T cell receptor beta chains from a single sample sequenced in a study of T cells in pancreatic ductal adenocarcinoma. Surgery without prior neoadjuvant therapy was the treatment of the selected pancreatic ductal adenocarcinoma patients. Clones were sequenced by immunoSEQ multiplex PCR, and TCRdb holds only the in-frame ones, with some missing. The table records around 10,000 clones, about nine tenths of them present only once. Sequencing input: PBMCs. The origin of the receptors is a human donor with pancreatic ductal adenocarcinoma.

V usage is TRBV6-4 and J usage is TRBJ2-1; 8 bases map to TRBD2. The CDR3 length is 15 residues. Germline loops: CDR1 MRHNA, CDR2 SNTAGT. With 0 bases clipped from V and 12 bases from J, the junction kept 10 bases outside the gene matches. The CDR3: CASSDSRGEGIPQFF. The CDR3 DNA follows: TGTGCCAGCAGTGACTCGCGGGGGGAGGGAATCCCGCAGTTCTTC.

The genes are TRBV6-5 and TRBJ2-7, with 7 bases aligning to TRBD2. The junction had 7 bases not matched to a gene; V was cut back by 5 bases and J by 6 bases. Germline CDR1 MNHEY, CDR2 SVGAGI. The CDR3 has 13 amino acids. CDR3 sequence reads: CASSPTSFGEQYF. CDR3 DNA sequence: TGTGCCAGCAGTCCGACTAGCTTTGGCGAGCAGTACTTC.

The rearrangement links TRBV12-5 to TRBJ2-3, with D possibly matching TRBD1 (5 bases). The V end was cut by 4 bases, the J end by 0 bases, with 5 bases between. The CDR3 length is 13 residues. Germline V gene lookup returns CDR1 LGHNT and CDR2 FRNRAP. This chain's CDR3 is CASGWGSTDTQYF. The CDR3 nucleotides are TGTGCTAGTGGTTGGGGCAGCACAGATACGCAGTATTTT.

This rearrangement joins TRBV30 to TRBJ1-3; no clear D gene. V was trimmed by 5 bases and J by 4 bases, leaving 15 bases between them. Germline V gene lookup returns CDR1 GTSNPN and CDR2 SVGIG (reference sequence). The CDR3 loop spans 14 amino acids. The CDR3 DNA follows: TGTGCCTGGGTGACTGCCCCGGTCGGAAACACCATATATTTT. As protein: CAWVTAPVGNTIYF.

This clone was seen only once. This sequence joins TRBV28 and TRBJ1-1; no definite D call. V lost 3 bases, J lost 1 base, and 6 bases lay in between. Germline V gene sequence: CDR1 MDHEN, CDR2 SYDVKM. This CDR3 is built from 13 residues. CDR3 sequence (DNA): TGTGCCAGCAGTTTCCCAGGGAACACTGAAGCTTTCTTT. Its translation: CASSFPGNTEAFF.

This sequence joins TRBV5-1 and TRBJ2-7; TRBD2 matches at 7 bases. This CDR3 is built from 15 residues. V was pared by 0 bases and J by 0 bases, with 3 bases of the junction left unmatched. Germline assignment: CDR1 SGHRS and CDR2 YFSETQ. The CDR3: CASSLVGGGSYEQYF. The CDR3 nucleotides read TGCGCCAGCAGCTTGGTCGGCGGGGGCTCCTACGAGCAGTACTTC.

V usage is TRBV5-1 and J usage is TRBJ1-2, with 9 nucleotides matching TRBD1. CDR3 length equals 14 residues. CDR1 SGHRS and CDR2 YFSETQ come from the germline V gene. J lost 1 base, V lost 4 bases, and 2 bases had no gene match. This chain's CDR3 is CASSPDRGNYGYTF. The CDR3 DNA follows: TGCGCCAGCAGCCCGGACAGGGGTAACTATGGCTACACCTTC.

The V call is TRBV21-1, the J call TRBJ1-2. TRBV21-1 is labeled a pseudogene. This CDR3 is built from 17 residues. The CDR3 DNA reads TGTGCCAGCACTAAACTTCGGGGGGGGGACTTTAACTATGGCTACACCTTC. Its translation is CASTKLRGGDFNYGYTF.

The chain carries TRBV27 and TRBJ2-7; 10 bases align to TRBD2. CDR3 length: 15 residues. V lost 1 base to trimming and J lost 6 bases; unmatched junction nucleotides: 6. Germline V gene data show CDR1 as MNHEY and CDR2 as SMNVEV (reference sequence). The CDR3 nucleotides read TGTGCCAGCAGTTTATTAGCGGGGGGCGAGTTCGAGCAGTACTTC. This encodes CASSLLAGGEFEQYF.

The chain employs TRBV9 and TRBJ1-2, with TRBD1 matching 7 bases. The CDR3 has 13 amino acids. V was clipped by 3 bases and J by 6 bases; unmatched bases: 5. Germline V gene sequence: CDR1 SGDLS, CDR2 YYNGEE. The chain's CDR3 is CASSAIGQDGYTF. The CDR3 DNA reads TGTGCCAGCAGCGCGATAGGACAGGATGGCTACACCTTC.

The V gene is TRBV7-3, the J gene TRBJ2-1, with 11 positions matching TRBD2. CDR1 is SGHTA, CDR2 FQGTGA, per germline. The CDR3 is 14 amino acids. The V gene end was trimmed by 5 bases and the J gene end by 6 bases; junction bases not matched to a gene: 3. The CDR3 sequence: CASSTGTSGNEQFF. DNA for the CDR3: TGTGCCAGCAGCACCGGGACTAGCGGCAATGAGCAGTTCTTC.

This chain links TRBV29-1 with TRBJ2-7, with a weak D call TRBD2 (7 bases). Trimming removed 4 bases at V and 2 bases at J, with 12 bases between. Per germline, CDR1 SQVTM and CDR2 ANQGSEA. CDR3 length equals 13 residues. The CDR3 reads CSVGGGLTYEQYF. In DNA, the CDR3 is TGCAGCGTTGGGGGGGGGCTTACCTACGAGCAGTACTTC.

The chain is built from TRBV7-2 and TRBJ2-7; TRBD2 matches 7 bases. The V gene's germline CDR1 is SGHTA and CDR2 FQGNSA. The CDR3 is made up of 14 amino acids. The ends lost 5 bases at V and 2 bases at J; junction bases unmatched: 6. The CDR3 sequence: CASSRKRDPYEQYF. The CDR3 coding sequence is TGTGCCAGCAGCCGTAAGCGGGACCCCTACGAGCAGTACTTC. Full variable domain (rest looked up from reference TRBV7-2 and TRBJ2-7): GAGVSQSPSNKVTEKGKDVELRCDPISGHTALYWYRQSLGQGLEFLIYFQGNSAPDKSGLPSDRFSAERTGGSVSTLTIQRTQQEDSAVYLCASSRKRDPYEQYFGPGTRLTVT.

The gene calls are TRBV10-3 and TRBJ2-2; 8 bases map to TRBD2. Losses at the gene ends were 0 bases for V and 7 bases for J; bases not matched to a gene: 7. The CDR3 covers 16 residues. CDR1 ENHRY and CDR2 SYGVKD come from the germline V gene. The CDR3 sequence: CAISESREAGIGELFF. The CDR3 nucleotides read TGTGCCATCAGTGAGTCGCGGGAGGCCGGGATCGGGGAGCTGTTTTTT.

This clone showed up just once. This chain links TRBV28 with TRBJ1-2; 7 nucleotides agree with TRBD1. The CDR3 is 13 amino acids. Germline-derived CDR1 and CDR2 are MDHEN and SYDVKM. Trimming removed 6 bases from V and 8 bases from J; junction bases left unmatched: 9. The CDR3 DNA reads TGTGCCAGCAGAGACAGGGCCGCAGACGGCTACACCTTC. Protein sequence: CASRDRAADGYTF.

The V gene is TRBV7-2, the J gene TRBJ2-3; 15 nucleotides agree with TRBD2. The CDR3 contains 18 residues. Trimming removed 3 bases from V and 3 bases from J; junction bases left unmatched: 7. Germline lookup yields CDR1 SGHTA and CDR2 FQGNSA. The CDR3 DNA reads TGTGCCAGCAGCTTTCCTAGGGGGACTAGCGGGGGGACAGATACGCAGTATTTT. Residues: CASSFPRGTSGGTDTQYF.

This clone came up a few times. The CDR3 is CASSLRSRTGSGYTF. As DNA, the CDR3 is TGTGCCAGCAGCTTAAGGAGTAGGACAGGGTCAGGCTACACCTTC. The chain is built from TRBV7-2 and TRBJ1-2, with 8 positions matching TRBD1. The CDR3 contains 15 residues. V dropped 2 bases and J dropped 8; count of bases not matched to a gene: 10. CDR1 is SGHTA, CDR2 FQGNSA, per germline.

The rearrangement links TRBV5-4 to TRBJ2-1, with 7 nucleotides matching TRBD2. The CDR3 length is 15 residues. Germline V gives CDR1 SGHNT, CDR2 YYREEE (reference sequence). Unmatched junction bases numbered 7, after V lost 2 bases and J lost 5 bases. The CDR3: CASSFGGGKDNEQFF. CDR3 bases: TGTGCCAGCAGCTTTGGGGGAGGGAAAGACAATGAGCAGTTCTTC.

CDR3 sequence: CASSLRGDLTSGSITDTQYF. The CDR3 region has the DNA TGTGCCAGCAGCTTAAGGGGGGACCTGACTAGCGGGAGTATAACAGATACGCAGTATTTT. This chain joins TRBV7-6 and TRBJ2-3; 12 bases are a match to TRBD2. V dropped 2 bases and J dropped 3; count of bases not matched to a gene: 15. This CDR3 contains 20 residues. Germline V gene data show CDR1 as SGHVS and CDR2 as FNYEAQ.